This T cell receptor (beta chain) was sequenced for a study of T-cell memory formation after mild COVID-19. Study outcomes and limitations: Contracting CD4+ clones lay largely in CM and EM, with CD8+ ones residing in EMRA. Second-wave clones reaching peak frequency on day 37 lacked confirmed SARS-CoV-2 specificity. CD4/CD8 balance held among clones contracting day 15 to 85, and later expanders leaned CD4+.

CDR1 and CDR2 (germline): SGHVS, FNYEAQ. Trimming cost V 4 bases and J 0 bases, with 10 bases left between them. The CDR3 is 15 residues long. Using constant-segment primers, 5'RACE produced TCR alpha and TCR beta cDNA libraries carrying sample barcodes and UMIs. MiXCR, applied by TCRdb to the 5' RACE reads, yields one record per CDR3 protein. The table includes some 150,000 distinct CDR3 sequences, almost 25% detected once. Comment on this clonotype: Antigen: not known.

This chain connects TRBV7-6 to TRBJ1-3; D is unclear. This receptor was identified in an adult woman who had mild COVID-19 (a few samples of this study predate the infection). Cell type and time point are not known. The sample taken for sequencing was PBMCs or a T cell subset sorted from them (not recorded which). CDR3 protein: CASSSGRSSGNTIYF. The DNA for the CDR3 is TGTGCCAGCAGCTCCGGACGGAGCTCTGGAAACACCATATATTTT.